Each of the 8 T cell receptor beta chains below was sequenced from the same sample in a study of post-analysis software for immune sequencing data. Regarding the study as a whole: There were five or six TRBV segments more frequent in patients than controls, and TRBV5-6, TRBV5-1 and TRBV20-1 were among them.

The TCR beta cDNA libraries contained unique molecular identifiers. TCRdb re-analysed the PCR reads in MiXCR, keeping a single row per CDR3 protein. The table includes some 690,000 distinct CDR3 sequences, approximately 30% detected once. The antigens of these receptors remain unknown. Sequenced input: blood. These receptors were obtained from a girl aged 5-17 years with multiple sclerosis.

This sequence joins TRBV6-1 and TRBJ2-3; maybe TRBD1 (6 bases). Trimming pared 3 bases from V and 1 base from J, leaving 8 bases between. Germline V CDR1 and CDR2: MNHNS, SASEGT. The CDR3 has 14 amino acids. The CDR3 reads CASSDHRGTDTQYF. CDR3 bases: TGTGCCAGCAGTGATCACAGGGGCACAGATACGCAGTATTTT.

V usage is TRBV6-6 and J usage is TRBJ1-4; TRBD1 might be the D (6 bases). V lost 0 bases and J lost 6, with 17 bases in between. CDR1 and CDR2 from the germline V gene are MNHNY and SVGAGI (reference sequence). This CDR3 is 17 amino acids long. The CDR3 bases are TGTGCCAGCAGTTACTCGCCGGTGGGCAGGGGTGATGAAAAACTGTTTTTT. Translation gives CASSYSPVGRGDEKLFF.

This chain joins TRBV20-1 and TRBJ2-3; 8 bases are shared with TRBD1. Germline V gene lookup returns CDR1 DFQATT and CDR2 SNEGSKA (reference sequence). The CDR3 loop spans 15 amino acids. The V and J ends lost 5 bases and 4 bases, in that order; junction bases with no gene match: 11. CDR3 sequence reads: CSAVRRAGGADTQYF. The CDR3 nucleotides read TGCAGTGCTGTCCGTCGGGCAGGGGGCGCAGATACGCAGTATTTT.

The rearrangement uses TRBV5-1 and TRBJ1-5; 8 bases fit TRBD1. J gave up 1 base and V 4 bases, and 19 bases lay outside the gene matches. The CDR3 contains 20 residues. The V gene's germline CDR1 is SGHRS and CDR2 YFSETQ. The CDR3 nucleotides are TGCGCCAGCAGCCACGAGCCCCCGACAGGGGCCAGCGGGAGCAATCAGCCCCAGCATTTT. Protein product: CASSHEPPTGASGSNQPQHF.

As to this clonotype: A junction boundary mismatches the germline segment, possibly from a read error. The rearrangement links TRBV6-6 to TRBJ2-7; D not certain. The CDR3 consists of 11 residues. Germline CDR1 MNHNY, CDR2 SVGAGI (reference sequence). CDR3 region: CAGSSWDEQYF. CDR3 DNA: TGTGCCGGCAGCTCCTGGGACGAGCAGTACTTC.

The V call is TRBV6-5, the J call TRBJ1-2; 9 bases align to TRBD1. Germline values: CDR1 MNHEY, CDR2 SVGAGI. Unmatched junction bases numbered 6, after V lost 2 bases and J lost 5 bases. The CDR3 totals 15 residues. In DNA form, the CDR3 reads TGTGCCAGCAGTTACCACCGGACAGGGGTTTATGGCTACACCTTC. Translating gives CASSYHRTGVYGYTF.

The V gene is TRBV18, the J gene TRBJ1-2; D is perhaps TRBD1 (5 bases). Germline V gene sequence: CDR1 KGHSH, CDR2 LQKENI. The CDR3 covers 15 residues. Between the trimmed V and J ends, which lost 3 bases and 1 base, there was a span of 12 bases. CDR3 loop: CASSPARENNYGYTF. DNA for the CDR3: TGTGCCAGCTCACCTGCCAGGGAGAATAACTATGGCTACACCTTC.

This clonotype was picked up a small number of times. V and J are TRBV20-1 and TRBJ2-1, with 10 bases aligning to TRBD2. This CDR3 is built from 14 residues. With 6 bases clipped from V and 4 bases from J, the junction kept 6 bases outside the gene matches. Germline CDR1 DFQATT, CDR2 SNEGSKA (reference sequence). As DNA, the CDR3 is TGCAGTGCGTTACTAGCGGGACTTTACAATGAGCAGTTCTTC. Translating it yields CSALLAGLYNEQFF.